The clone carrying this T cell receptor (beta chain) has just one count. The target antigen is unknown. A much larger clone is a single base away; this may be a read error. To make TCR beta libraries, researchers used iRepertoire HTBI primers and Arm-PCR of CDR3 regions. Via MiXCR, TCRdb re-called the multiplex PCR reads, giving one row per CDR3 protein. Of 450,000 to 650,000 distinct CDR3 sequences listed, around 16% are singletons. The source of the sample is a study of regulatory T cells in long-lasting Graves disease. Study findings and constraints: Clonotypes that were public and shared totalled around 2,700 in persistent patients versus about a thousand in new patients.

Sample time point: newly diagnosed GD, antithyroid drugs for less than 3 months. TCR sequences were obtained from RNA taken from PBMCs. Another study also made use of these data, one on T cells in Graves' hyperthyroidism and ophthalmopathy.

This specimen was peripheral blood mononuclear cells (PBMCs), taken at new diagnosis, from a patient treated with antithyroid drugs. The origin of this receptor is a woman aged 35-65 years with Graves disease.

The CDR3 reads CASSEWRSGGTNYGYTF. CDR3 bases: TGTGCCAGCAGTGAATGGCGAAGCGGCGGGACTAACTATGGCTACACCTTC. V gene TRBV28 combines with J gene TRBJ1-2, with unresolved D. CDR1 and CDR2 from the germline V gene are MDHEN and SYDVKM. The CDR3 totals 17 residues. With 5 bases removed from V and 0 bases from J, the gap between germline ends came to 19 bases.